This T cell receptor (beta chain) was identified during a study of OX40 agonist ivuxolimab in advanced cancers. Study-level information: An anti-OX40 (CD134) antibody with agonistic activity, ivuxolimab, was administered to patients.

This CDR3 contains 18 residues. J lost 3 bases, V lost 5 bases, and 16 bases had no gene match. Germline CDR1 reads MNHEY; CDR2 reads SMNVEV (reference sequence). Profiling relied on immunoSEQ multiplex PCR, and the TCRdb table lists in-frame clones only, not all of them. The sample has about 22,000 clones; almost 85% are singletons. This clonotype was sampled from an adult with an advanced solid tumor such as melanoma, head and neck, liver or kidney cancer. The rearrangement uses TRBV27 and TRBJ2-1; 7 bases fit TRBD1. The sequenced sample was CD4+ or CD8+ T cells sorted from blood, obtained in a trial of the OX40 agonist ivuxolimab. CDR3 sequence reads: CASSAGAADRSFYNEQFF. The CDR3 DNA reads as TGTGCCAGCAGTGCCGGCGCCGCGGACAGGAGCTTCTACAATGAGCAGTTCTTC.